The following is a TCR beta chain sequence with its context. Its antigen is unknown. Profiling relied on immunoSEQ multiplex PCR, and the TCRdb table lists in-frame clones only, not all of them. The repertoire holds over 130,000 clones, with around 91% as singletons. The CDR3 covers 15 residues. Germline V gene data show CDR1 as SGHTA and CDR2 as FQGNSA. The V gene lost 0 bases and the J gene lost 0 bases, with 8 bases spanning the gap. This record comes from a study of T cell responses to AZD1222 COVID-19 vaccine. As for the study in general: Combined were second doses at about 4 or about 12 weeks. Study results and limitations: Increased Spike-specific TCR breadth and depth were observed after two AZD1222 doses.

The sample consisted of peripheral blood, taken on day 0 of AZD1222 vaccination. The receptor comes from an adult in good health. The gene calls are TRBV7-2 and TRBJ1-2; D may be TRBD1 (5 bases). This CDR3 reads CASSLATDANYGYTF. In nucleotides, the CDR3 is TGTGCCAGCAGCTTAGCGACAGATGCTAACTATGGCTACACCTTC.